Listed below are T cell receptor beta chains from one sample, sequenced in a study of blood T cells in healthy people across ages. TCRdb ran MiXCR on the 5' RACE reads and lists one entry per CDR3 protein. The table shows more than 900,000 distinct CDR3 sequences, with approximately 26% occurring only once. These data also featured in a second study, about T cells of mothers and their children.

The material sequenced was blood. The receptors originated from a girl aged 2-15 years in good health. Each CDR3 is given with its conserved first and last residue. A D gene is named only where the DNA matches it firmly. The size entry is marked missing in some rows and otherwise reads once, few, many or a size class.

V gene	D gene	J gene	clone size	CDR3 DNA	CDR3 protein
TRBV20-1	.	TRBJ2-7	few	TGCAGTGCTAGGGGGGCAGCGTTCGCCTACGAGCAGTACTTC	CSARGAAFAYEQYF
TRBV7-2	.	TRBJ2-4	.	TGTGCCAGCAGCTTAGCGGGGGGGGCACTAGGCATTCAGTACTTC	CASSLAGGALGIQYF
TRBV5-1	TRBD1	TRBJ2-3	.	TGCGCCAGCAGCTTATTCGGACAGGATACAGATACGCAGTATTTT	CASSLFGQDTDTQYF
TRBV4-2	.	TRBJ2-7	.	TGTGCCAGCAGCGGCCTCAGGGGGGCAGGCAACTACGAGCAGTACTTC	CASSGLRGAGNYEQYF
TRBV7-9	.	TRBJ1-5	many	TGTGCCAGCAGCTTAGCGGGGGGACCCCAGCATTTT	CASSLAGGPQHF
TRBV3-1	.	TRBJ2-5	.	TGTGCCAGCAGCCAAGCCTTAGGGGGGTCAGAGACCCAGTACTTC	CASSQALGGSETQYF
TRBV7-2	.	TRBJ1-1	.	TGTGCCAGCAGCTTAGCCGAACAAACTGAAGCTTTCTTT	CASSLAEQTEAFF
TRBV9	TRBD2	TRBJ2-1	many	TGTGCCAGCAGCGCTAGCGGGGGATACAATGAGCAGTTCTTC	CASSASGGYNEQFF
TRBV3-1	TRBD1	TRBJ1-2	few	TGTGCCAGCAGCCCGTCCGGGACAGGGGGCGATTTCTTCAAGGGCTACACCTTC	CASSPSGTGGDFFKGYTF
TRBV20-1	.	TRBJ2-7	.	TGCAGTGCTAGAGATCTATCCAGGGTTTCGGACGAGCAGTACTTC	CSARDLSRVSDEQYF
TRBV6-1	.	TRBJ2-7	.	TGTGCCAGCAGTGAAGGAGTGGGGCAGCCCTACGAGCAGTACTTC	CASSEGVGQPYEQYF
TRBV20-1	.	TRBJ2-7	few	TGCAGTGCTAGAGAATTTCCGATTACTTCCTACGAGCAGTACTTC	CSAREFPITSYEQYF
TRBV7-9	.	TRBJ2-1	.	TGTGCCAGCAGCTTAGAGTGGGCACTCAAGGGAGCGGAGTTCTTC	CASSLEWALKGAEFF
TRBV4-1	TRBD2	TRBJ2-7	.	TGCGCCAGCAGCCCTGGACAGACTAGCGGGAGTAACAACGAGCAGTACTTC	CASSPGQTSGSNNEQYF
TRBV10-3	.	TRBJ1-2	.	TGTGCCATCACCAACGGCAGGGGTTTAGGCTACACCTTC	CAITNGRGLGYTF
TRBV20-1	TRBD2	TRBJ2-5	few	TGCAGTGCGCAAGCTAGCGGGAGGGCCGGGGAGACCCAGTACTTC	CSAQASGRAGETQYF
TRBV7-2	.	TRBJ2-1	few	TGTGCCAGCAGCTTAGTGAGGCCCACATTATACAATGAGCAGTTCTTC	CASSLVRPTLYNEQFF
TRBV5-1	.	TRBJ2-7	.	TGCGCCAGCAGCCCTTACGGCGGTACCTCCTACGAGCAGTACTTC	CASSPYGGTSYEQYF
TRBV29-1	TRBD2	TRBJ2-2	.	TGCAGCGTTCCCGGGAGGCGTTACACCGGGGAGCTGTTTTTT	CSVPGRRYTGELFF
TRBV3-1	.	TRBJ1-1	few	TGTGCCAGCAGCCATAATCCCGGGCCGAACACTGAAGCTTTCTTT	CASSHNPGPNTEAFF
TRBV3-1	.	TRBJ2-3	few	TGTGCCAGCAGCCAAAGGCCCCCGGGTGTCACGCACACAGATACGCAGTATTTT	CASSQRPPGVTHTDTQYF
TRBV20-1	.	TRBJ2-2	.	TGCAGTGCTAGACCACCGGGGAGCGGTTTGACCGGGGAGCTGTTTTTT	CSARPPGSGLTGELFF
TRBV29-1	TRBD2	TRBJ2-2	.	TGCAGCGTACTACTAGCGGGGGAACAAAACACCGGGGAGCTGTTTTTT	CSVLLAGEQNTGELFF
TRBV21-1	.	TRBJ2-7	.	TGTCCCATGCTCTACGAGCAGTACTTC	CPMLYEQYF
TRBV7-2	.	TRBJ2-7	.	TGTACCAGCAGCGGGCGATCTTTAGATTACGAGCAGTACTTC	CTSSGRSLDYEQYF
TRBV9	.	TRBJ2-1	few	TGTGCCAGCAGCGTAGCCGAGTCCCATGAGCAGTTCTTC	CASSVAESHEQFF
TRBV28	.	TRBJ2-5	few	TGTGCCGGCACCCAGGGAAACACCCAAGAGACCCAGTACTTC	CAGTQGNTQETQYF
TRBV20-1	.	TRBJ2-2	many	TGCAGTGCCTCTGAGGGGGTCGGGGAGCTGTTTTTT	CSASEGVGELFF
TRBV29-1	.	TRBJ2-7	.	TGCAGCGTTACAACCGGGGCAGGGGCCGCCTACGAGCAGTACTTC	CSVTTGAGAAYEQYF
TRBV20-1	TRBD1	TRBJ2-7	few	TGCAGTGCTGACAAGGACAGGGCGGGATCCTACGAGCAGTACTTC	CSADKDRAGSYEQYF
TRBV19	TRBD2	TRBJ2-1	few	TGTGCCAGTAGTAAAACTACGGGACTACTATACTCTAGTGAGCAGTTCTTC	CASSKTTGLLYSSEQFF
TRBV4-3	.	TRBJ2-3	few	TGCGCCAGCAGCCAAGTTACCGGCCTCACAGATACGCAGTATTTT	CASSQVTGLTDTQYF
TRBV11-2	.	TRBJ1-1	.	TGTGCCAGCCAGGGGTGGTGGAACATTGAAGCTTTCTTT	CASQGWWNIEAFF
TRBV29-1	.	TRBJ2-2	few	TGCAGCGTCCTTAGCTCGGGGTTCACGAACACCGGGGAGCTGTTTTTT	CSVLSSGFTNTGELFF
TRBV12-5	TRBD2	TRBJ2-1	.	TGTGCTAGTGGTTTGGACCCCCTATTAGCGGGGTCCGACAATGAGCAGTTCTTC	CASGLDPLLAGSDNEQFF
TRBV3-1	.	TRBJ2-3	.	TGTGCCAGCAGCCATTCGTCACCGGCAGATACGCAGTATTTT	CASSHSSPADTQYF
TRBV7-2	TRBD1	TRBJ2-5	few	TGTGCCAGCAGCGGGCGGACAGGTTTGGGGGAGACCCAGTACTTC	CASSGRTGLGETQYF
TRBV5-1	.	TRBJ2-7	few	TGCGCCAGCAGAGGGGCAGCTGACTACGAGCAGTACTTC	CASRGAADYEQYF
TRBV7-8	.	TRBJ2-5	.	TGTGGCAGCAGTCCAATCGAGACCCAGTACTTC	CGSSPIETQYF
TRBV18	TRBD1	TRBJ1-2	.	TGTGCCAGCTCACCATCCCCGGGACAGGTCGGCTATGGCTACACCTTC	CASSPSPGQVGYGYTF